One and the same sample provided the 10 T cell receptor beta chains below, sequenced in a study of CD8 T cells in ankylosing spondylitis. TCRdb passed the 5' RACE reads through MiXCR, listing each CDR3 protein once. The sample records about 100,000 distinct CDR3 sequences, about 9% being singletons. The sequenced sample was blood, either unsorted or a sorted T cell fraction (not recorded which). These receptors all come from a male donor with ankylosing spondylitis or in good health (not recorded which).

In its sample, this clonotype was seen many times. V usage is TRBV7-6 and J usage is TRBJ2-7; D is undetermined. CDR1 is SGHVS, CDR2 FNYEAQ, per germline. The CDR3 loop spans 13 amino acids. V was shortened by 1 base and J by 2 bases, with 6 bases between the two germline ends. In nucleotides, the CDR3 is TGTGCCAGCAGCTTAGGAGGTACCTACGAGCAGTACTTC. Protein sequence: CASSLGGTYEQYF.

This clonotype was observed at least ten times. The chain couples TRBV5-1 to TRBJ2-5; D gene uncertain. V was shortened by 1 base and J by 0 bases, with 7 bases between the two germline ends. In germline, CDR1 is SGHRS, CDR2 YFSETQ. The CDR3 covers 14 residues. Here the CDR3 reads CASSLSRYQETQYF. DNA for the CDR3: TGCGCCAGCAGCTTGAGCAGGTACCAAGAGACCCAGTACTTC.

This clonotype was recorded at least ten times. The rearrangement joins TRBV12-3 or TRBV12-4 to TRBJ2-5; 9 nucleotides align to TRBD1. Trimming took 4 bases from V and 2 from J; bases not matched to a gene: 2. The CDR3 has 14 amino acids. The CDR3 DNA follows: TGTGCCAGCAGTTCCGGGACAGGGCAAGAGACCCAGTACTTC. Translated: CASSSGTGQETQYF.

This clonotype was found a few times. V usage is TRBV5-1 and J usage is TRBJ2-2, with 7 bases lining up with TRBD1. Trimming removed 5 bases from V and 0 bases from J; junction bases left unmatched: 7. The germline V gene encodes CDR1 SGHRS and CDR2 YFSETQ. The CDR3 totals 16 residues. CDR3 protein: CASSYAGTANTGELFF. CDR3 nucleotide sequence: TGCGCCAGCAGTTACGCCGGGACAGCGAACACCGGGGAGCTGTTTTTT.

There are a few counts of this clonotype. The chain uses TRBV20-1 and TRBJ1-6; maybe TRBD1 (6 bases). This CDR3 has 20 amino acids. The V and J ends lost 0 bases and 3 bases respectively, with 24 bases between them. The V gene's germline CDR1 is DFQATT and CDR2 SNEGSKA (reference sequence). The CDR3 sequence: CSARDLAGGAHLGYNSPLHF. CDR3 coding DNA: TGCAGTGCTAGAGATCTGGCCGGGGGGGCTCACCTCGGCTATAATTCACCCCTCCACTTT.

This clonotype was seen ten or more times. The chain couples TRBV15 to TRBJ2-7; 7 bases agree with TRBD1. V shed 4 bases, J shed 2 bases, and the junction held 5 bases outside the gene matches. Germline V lookup: CDR1 LNHNV, CDR2 YYDKDF (reference sequence). The CDR3 spans 14 residues. CDR3 protein: CATSKGQRPYEQYF. DNA for the CDR3: TGTGCCACCAGCAAGGGACAGCGTCCCTACGAGCAGTACTTC.

Ten or more counts support this clonotype. The CDR3 reads CASSYRGRHTGELFF. The CDR3 DNA follows: TGTGCCAGCAGTTACAGGGGGAGGCACACCGGGGAGCTGTTTTTT. The V gene is TRBV12-3 or TRBV12-4, the J gene TRBJ2-2; TRBD1 matches 8 bases. V shed 4 bases, J shed 3 bases, and the junction held 4 bases outside the gene matches. CDR3 length: 15 residues.

This clonotype was detected ten times or more. J is TRBJ2-7 and V is TRBV10-3; 7 nucleotides line up with TRBD2. Trimming removed 0 bases from V and 4 bases from J; junction bases left unmatched: 3. There are 14 residues in the CDR3. The V gene's germline CDR1 is ENHRY and CDR2 SYGVKD. In DNA form, the CDR3 reads TGTGCCATCAGTGAGTCCTTGGGGGGGTACGAGCAGTACTTC. The encoded protein is CAISESLGGYEQYF.

This clonotype was seen repeatedly, ten times or more. This chain links TRBV3-1 with TRBJ2-2, with D tentatively TRBD1 (6 bases). The CDR3 totals 16 residues. CDR1 is LGHDT and CDR2 is YNNKEL in the germline V gene (reference sequence). With 5 bases removed from V and 4 bases from J, the gap between germline ends came to 17 bases. The CDR3 loop is CASSFSEGVITGELFF. The CDR3 DNA sequence: TGTGCCAGCAGCTTCTCAGAGGGGGTGATCACCGGGGAGCTGTTTTTT.

In its sample, this clonotype was seen many times. The rearrangement links TRBV12-3 or TRBV12-4 to TRBJ1-2; TRBD1 agrees at 8 bases. V dropped 7 bases and J dropped 8; count of bases not matched to a gene: 12. The CDR3 loop spans 14 amino acids. This chain's CDR3 is CASKTGQDLGGYTF. The CDR3 coding sequence is TGTGCCAGCAAGACGGGACAGGATCTCGGGGGCTACACCTTC.